This T cell receptor beta chain was recovered during a study of blood T cell repertoires in COVID-19. In germline, CDR1 is MDHEN, CDR2 SYDVKM. V gave up 8 bases and J gave up 7 bases; unmatched junction bases: 2. The CDR3 consists of 11 residues. The method was immunoSEQ multiplex PCR; TCRdb's version includes in-frame clones alone and lacks a portion of them. The sample holds more than 200,000 clones, approximately 86% seen once. The receptor was isolated from a man in his forties or fifties with acute or convalescent COVID-19. The specimen sequenced was peripheral blood. The chain employs TRBV28 and TRBJ1-1; 9 bases align to TRBD1. This CDR3 is CASGTGFEAFF. The CDR3 region has the DNA TGTGCCAGCGGGACAGGGTTTGAAGCTTTCTTT.